Listed here are 8 T cell receptor beta chains from one sample, sequenced in a study of CD8 T cells in Susac syndrome. Random hexamers were used to reverse transcribe roughly 0.45 to 1 ug of RNA. Each CDR3 protein is one row after TCRdb ran MiXCR on the immunoSEQ multiplex PCR reads. This table holds 300,000 or so distinct CDR3 sequences, just over 90% found once. The sequenced sample consisted of CD4+ T cells from PBMCs. The receptors were gathered from a human donor with multiple sclerosis.

The chain has TRBV5-1 and TRBJ2-2; D is unclear. CDR1 SGHRS and CDR2 YFSETQ come from the germline V gene. V was trimmed by 2 bases and J by 2 bases, leaving 7 bases between them. The CDR3 is 14 amino acids. The CDR3 protein is CASSLIENTGELFF. The CDR3 bases are TGCGCCAGCAGCTTAATCGAAAACACCGGGGAGCTGTTTTTT.

The rearrangement uses TRBV6-2 or TRBV6-3 and TRBJ2-7; D call uncertain. The CDR3 covers 12 residues. Germline V lookup: CDR1 MNHEY, CDR2 SVGEGT. V lost 5 bases and J lost 6, with 11 bases in between. The CDR3, as DNA: TGTGCCAGCAGTCTCCCCTTGGCCGAGCAGTACTTC. This translates into CASSLPLAEQYF.

The chain uses TRBV19 and TRBJ2-5; 10 nucleotides agree with TRBD1. Germline values: CDR1 LNHDA, CDR2 SQIVND (reference sequence). The CDR3 has 14 residues. Losses at the gene ends were 7 bases for V and 7 bases for J; bases not matched to a gene: 9. For the CDR3, the DNA is TGTGCCAGTAAGACAGGGGGCCTATTTGGGACCCAGTACTTC. Amino acids: CASKTGGLFGTQYF.

The chain is built from TRBV4-2 and TRBJ2-5; 10 bases map to TRBD2. The CDR3 contains 16 residues. The V segment lost 2 bases and the J segment 1 base; nucleotides outside the gene matches: 4. Germline-derived CDR1 and CDR2 are LGHNA and YNFKEQ. CDR3 amino acids: CASSQTGTSVQETQYF. As DNA, the CDR3 is TGTGCCAGCAGCCAAACCGGGACTAGCGTCCAAGAGACCCAGTACTTC.

This clonotype was seen a single time. The chain recombines TRBV9 with TRBJ2-5, with D uncertain. Looked up from germline, CDR1 is SGDLS and CDR2 is YYNGEE. CDR3 length: 14 residues. Trimming removed 0 bases at V and 5 bases at J, with 11 bases between. Here the CDR3 reads CASSVEGPGETQYF. Written as DNA, the CDR3 is TGTGCCAGCAGCGTAGAAGGCCCTGGCGAGACCCAGTACTTC.

The rearrangement joins TRBV29-1 to TRBJ2-7; 7 bases are a match to TRBD2. This CDR3 is 13 amino acids long. Per the germline V gene, CDR1 is SQVTM and CDR2 is ANQGSEA. The V gene end was trimmed by 5 bases and the J gene end by 5 bases; junction bases not matched to a gene: 9. The CDR3 reads CSVIMREKDEQYF. The CDR3 DNA sequence: TGCAGCGTTATCATGCGGGAGAAAGACGAGCAGTACTTC.

The V gene is TRBV2, the J gene TRBJ1-6; tentatively, D is TRBD1 (6 bases). Germline V gene sequence: CDR1 SNHLY, CDR2 FYNNEI. CDR3 length: 17 residues. Trimming removed 2 bases at V and 4 bases at J, with 15 bases between. The DNA for the CDR3 is TGTGCCAGCAGTGAAAAACAGGGAGCTAGGTATAATTCACCCCTCCACTTT. This translates into CASSEKQGARYNSPLHF.

The chain carries TRBV20-1 and TRBJ1-4; D not certain. This CDR3 is 15 amino acids long. The germline CDR1 and CDR2 sequences are DFQATT and SNEGSKA (reference sequence). The ends were cut back, 3 bases at V and 3 bases at J, with 14 bases in the middle. The CDR3 bases are TGCAGTGCTAGCCCCGGGCTCCGGGCTAATGAAAAACTGTTTTTT. Translation: CSASPGLRANEKLFF.